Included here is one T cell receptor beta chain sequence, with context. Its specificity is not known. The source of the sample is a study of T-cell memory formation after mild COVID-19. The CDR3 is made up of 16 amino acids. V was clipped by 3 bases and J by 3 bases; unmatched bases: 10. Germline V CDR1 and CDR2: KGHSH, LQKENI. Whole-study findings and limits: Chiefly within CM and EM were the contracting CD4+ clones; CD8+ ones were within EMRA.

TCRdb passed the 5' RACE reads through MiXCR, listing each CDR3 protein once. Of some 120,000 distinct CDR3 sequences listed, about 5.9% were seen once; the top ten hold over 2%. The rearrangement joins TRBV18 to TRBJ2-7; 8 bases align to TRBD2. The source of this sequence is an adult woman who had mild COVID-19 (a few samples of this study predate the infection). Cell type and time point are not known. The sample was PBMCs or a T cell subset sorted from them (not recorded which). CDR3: CASSPRGGASLYEQYF. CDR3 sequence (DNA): TGTGCCAGCTCACCCCGGGGGGGAGCATCGCTCTACGAGCAGTACTTC.